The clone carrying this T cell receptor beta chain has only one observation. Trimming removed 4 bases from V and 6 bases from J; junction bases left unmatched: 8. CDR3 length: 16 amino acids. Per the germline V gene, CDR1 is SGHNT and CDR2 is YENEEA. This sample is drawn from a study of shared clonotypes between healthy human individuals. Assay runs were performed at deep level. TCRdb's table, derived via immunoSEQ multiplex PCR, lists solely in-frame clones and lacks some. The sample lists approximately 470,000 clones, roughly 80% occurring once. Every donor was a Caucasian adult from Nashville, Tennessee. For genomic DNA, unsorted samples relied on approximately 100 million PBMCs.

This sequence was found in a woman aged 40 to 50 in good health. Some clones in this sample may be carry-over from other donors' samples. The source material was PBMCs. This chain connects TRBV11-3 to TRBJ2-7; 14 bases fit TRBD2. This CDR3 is CASSSSGTSGRFEQYF. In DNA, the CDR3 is TGTGCCAGCAGCTCCTCCGGGACTAGCGGGAGATTCGAGCAGTACTTC.